This T cell receptor beta chain emerged from a study of cytomegalovirus exposure and HLA in healthy donors. Study-level findings and limits: Confirmation in vitro established that a few CMV-associated chains were specific for CMV antigens. First-cohort TCR clusters tended to co-occur in the roughly 130 validation repertoires, a later analysis found.

These donors were members of the roughly 120-subject validation cohort, a group separate from the approximately 670-subject first cohort. Germline V gene lookup returns CDR1 SEHNR and CDR2 FQNEAQ (reference sequence). The V and J ends lost 5 bases and 4 bases, in that order; junction bases with no gene match: 4. This CDR3 has 13 amino acids. TCRdb's copy holds only in-frame clones and misses some; the assay was immunoSEQ multiplex PCR. The table shows about 150,000 clones, with 70% to 90% occurring only once. In its sample, this clone was seen once. What it recognizes is unknown. The receptor's source is a man aged 18-30 years in good health and CMV-seronegative. The sample consisted of PBMCs. The chain links TRBV7-9 to TRBJ1-1, with 7 nucleotides matching TRBD1. The CDR3 sequence is CASSTGVLTEAFF. In DNA form, the CDR3 reads TGTGCCAGCAGCACAGGGGTGCTCACTGAAGCTTTCTTT.